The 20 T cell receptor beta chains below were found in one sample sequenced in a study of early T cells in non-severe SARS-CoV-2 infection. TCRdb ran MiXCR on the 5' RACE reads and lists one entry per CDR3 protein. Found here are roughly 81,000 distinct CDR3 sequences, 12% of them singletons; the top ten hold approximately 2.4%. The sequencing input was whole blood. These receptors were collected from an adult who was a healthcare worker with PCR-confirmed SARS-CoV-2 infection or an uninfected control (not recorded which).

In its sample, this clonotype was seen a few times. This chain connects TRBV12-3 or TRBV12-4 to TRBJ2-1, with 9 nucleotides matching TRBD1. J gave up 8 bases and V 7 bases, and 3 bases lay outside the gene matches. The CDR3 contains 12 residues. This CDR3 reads CASTTGGHEQFF. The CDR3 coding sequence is TGTGCCAGCACTACAGGGGGCCATGAGCAGTTCTTC.

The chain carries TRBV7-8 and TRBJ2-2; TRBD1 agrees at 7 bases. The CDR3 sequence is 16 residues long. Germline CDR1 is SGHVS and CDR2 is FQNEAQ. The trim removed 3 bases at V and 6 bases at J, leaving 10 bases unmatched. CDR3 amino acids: CASSFEGAVIAGELFF. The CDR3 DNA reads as TGTGCCAGCAGCTTTGAGGGGGCTGTTATCGCCGGGGAGCTGTTTTTT.

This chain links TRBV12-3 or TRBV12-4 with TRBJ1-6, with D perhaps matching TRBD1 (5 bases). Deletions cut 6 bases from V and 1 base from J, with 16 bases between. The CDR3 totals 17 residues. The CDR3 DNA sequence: TGTGCCAGCAGGCGAACGGGGCCGGGGTCCTATAATTCACCCCTCCACTTT. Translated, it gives CASRRTGPGSYNSPLHF.

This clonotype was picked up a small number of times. In nucleotides, the CDR3 is TGTGCCAGCAGCCAAGAAGGGACAGGGGATGACACCGGGGAGCTGTTTTTT. Translating gives CASSQEGTGDDTGELFF. This sequence joins TRBV4-2 and TRBJ2-2; TRBD1 matches 10 bases. J lost 3 bases, V lost 0 bases, and 4 bases had no gene match. The CDR3 length is 17 residues. The germline CDR1 and CDR2 sequences are LGHNA and YNFKEQ.

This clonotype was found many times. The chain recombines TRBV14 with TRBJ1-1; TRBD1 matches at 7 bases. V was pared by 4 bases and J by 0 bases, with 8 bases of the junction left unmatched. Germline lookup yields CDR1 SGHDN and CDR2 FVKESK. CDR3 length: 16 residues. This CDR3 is CASSPRTGVMNTEAFF. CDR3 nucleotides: TGTGCCAGCAGCCCTCGGACAGGAGTCATGAACACTGAAGCTTTCTTT.

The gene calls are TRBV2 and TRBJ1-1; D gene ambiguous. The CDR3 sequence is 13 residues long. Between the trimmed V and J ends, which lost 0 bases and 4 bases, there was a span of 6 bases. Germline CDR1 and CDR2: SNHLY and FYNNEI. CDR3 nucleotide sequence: TGTGCCAGCAGTGAAGCGCGGGGCACTGAAGCTTTCTTT. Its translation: CASSEARGTEAFF.

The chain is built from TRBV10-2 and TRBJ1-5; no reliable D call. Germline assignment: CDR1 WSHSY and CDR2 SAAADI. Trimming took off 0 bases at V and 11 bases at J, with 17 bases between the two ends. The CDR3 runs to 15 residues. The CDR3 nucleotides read TGCGCCAGCAGTGAGTCTCTCCTCACGCGCGGCGCCCAGCATTTT. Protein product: CASSESLLTRGAQHF.

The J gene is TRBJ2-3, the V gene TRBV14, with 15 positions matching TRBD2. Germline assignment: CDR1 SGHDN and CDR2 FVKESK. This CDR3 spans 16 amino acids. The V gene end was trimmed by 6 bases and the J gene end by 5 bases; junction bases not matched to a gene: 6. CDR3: CASRRTSGGGLDTQYF. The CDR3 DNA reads TGTGCCAGCAGGCGGACTAGCGGGGGGGGCCTAGATACGCAGTATTTT.

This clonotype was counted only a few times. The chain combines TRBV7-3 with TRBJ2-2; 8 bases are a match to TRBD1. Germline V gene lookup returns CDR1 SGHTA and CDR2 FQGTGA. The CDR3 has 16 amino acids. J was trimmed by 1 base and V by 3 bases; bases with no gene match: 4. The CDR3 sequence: CASSLTGAKNTGELFF. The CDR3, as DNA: TGTGCCAGCAGCTTGACAGGGGCGAAGAACACCGGGGAGCTGTTTTTT. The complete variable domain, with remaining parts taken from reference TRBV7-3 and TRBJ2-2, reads GAGVSQTPSNKVTEKGKYVELRCDPISGHTALYWYRQSLGQGPEFLIYFQGTGAADDSGLPNDRFFAVRPEGSVSTLKIQRTERGDSAVYLCASSLTGAKNTGELFFGEGSRLTVL.

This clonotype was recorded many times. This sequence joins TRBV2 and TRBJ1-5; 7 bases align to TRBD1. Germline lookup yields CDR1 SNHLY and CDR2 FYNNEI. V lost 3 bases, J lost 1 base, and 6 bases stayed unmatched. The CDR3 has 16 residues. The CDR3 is CASSELAGGSNQPQHF. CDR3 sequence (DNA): TGTGCCAGCAGTGAGTTGGCAGGGGGGAGCAATCAGCCCCAGCATTTT.

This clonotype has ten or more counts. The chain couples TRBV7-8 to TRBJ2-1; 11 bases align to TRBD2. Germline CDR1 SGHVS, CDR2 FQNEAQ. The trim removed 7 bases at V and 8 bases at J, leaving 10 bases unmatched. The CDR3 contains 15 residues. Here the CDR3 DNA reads TGTGCCAGCAACCCGTTAGCGGGAGGGAGCCATGAGCAGTTCTTC. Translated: CASNPLAGGSHEQFF.

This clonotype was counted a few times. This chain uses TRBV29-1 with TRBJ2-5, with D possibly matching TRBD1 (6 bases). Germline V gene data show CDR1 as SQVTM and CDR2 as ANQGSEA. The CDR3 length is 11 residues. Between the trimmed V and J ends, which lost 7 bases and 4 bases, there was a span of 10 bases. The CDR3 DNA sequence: TGCAGCGCCGGACAGATAGAGACCCAGTACTTC. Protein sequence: CSAGQIETQYF.

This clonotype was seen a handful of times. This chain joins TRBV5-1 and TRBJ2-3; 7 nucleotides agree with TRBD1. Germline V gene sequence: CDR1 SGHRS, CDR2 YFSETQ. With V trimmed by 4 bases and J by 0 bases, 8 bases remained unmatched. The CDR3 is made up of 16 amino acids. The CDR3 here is CASSEGTASSTDTQYF. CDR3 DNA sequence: TGCGCCAGCAGCGAGGGGACAGCTTCTAGCACAGATACGCAGTATTTT.

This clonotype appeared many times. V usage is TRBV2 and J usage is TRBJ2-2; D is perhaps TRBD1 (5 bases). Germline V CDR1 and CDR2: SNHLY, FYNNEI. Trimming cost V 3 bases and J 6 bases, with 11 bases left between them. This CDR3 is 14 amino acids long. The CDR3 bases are TGTGCCAGCAGTGAGGTCAGGGTGTCCGGGGAGCTGTTTTTT. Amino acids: CASSEVRVSGELFF.

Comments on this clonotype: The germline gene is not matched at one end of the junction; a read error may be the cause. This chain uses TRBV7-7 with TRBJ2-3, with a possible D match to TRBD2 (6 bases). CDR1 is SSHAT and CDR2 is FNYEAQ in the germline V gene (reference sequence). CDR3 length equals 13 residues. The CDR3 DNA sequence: TGTGCTAGCAGCTTAGCGGACACAGATACGCAGTATTTT. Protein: CASSLADTDTQYF.

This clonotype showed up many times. The CDR3 nucleotides read TGTGCCAGCAGTTACTCCGGACTAGCGGGAGCCTACAATGAGCAGTTCTTC. It translates to CASSYSGLAGAYNEQFF. This chain joins TRBV6-6 and TRBJ2-1, with 13 nucleotides matching TRBD2. CDR1 MNHNY and CDR2 SVGAGI come from the germline V gene (reference sequence). J was trimmed by 2 bases and V by 0 bases; bases with no gene match: 1. The CDR3 contains 17 residues.

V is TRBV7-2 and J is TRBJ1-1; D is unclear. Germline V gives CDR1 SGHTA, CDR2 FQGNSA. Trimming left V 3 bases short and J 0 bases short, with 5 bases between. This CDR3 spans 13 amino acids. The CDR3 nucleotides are TGTGCCAGCAGCTTGGCTCTGAACACTGAAGCTTTCTTT. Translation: CASSLALNTEAFF. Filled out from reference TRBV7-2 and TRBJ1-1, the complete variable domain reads GAGVSQSPSNKVTEKGKDVELRCDPISGHTALYWYRQSLGQGLEFLIYFQGNSAPDKSGLPSDRFSAERTGGSVSTLTIQRTQQEDSAVYLCASSLALNTEAFFGQGTRLTVV.

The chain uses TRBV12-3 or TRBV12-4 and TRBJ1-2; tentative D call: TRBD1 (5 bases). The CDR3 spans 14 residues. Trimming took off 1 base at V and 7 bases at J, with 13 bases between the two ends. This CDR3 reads CASSLGPGRGGYTF. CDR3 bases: TGTGCCAGCAGTTTAGGCCCCGGGAGGGGTGGCTACACCTTC.

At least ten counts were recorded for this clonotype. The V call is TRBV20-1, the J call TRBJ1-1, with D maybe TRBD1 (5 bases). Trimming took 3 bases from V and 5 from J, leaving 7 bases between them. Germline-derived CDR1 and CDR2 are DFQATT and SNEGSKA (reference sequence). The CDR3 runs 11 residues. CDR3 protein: CSARGGTEAFF. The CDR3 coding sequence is TGCAGTGCTAGGGGGGGAACTGAAGCTTTCTTT.

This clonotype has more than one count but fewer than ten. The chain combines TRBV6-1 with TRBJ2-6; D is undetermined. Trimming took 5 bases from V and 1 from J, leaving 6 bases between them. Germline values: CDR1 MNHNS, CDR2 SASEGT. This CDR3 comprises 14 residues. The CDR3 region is CASSSLSGANVLTF. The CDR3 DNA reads TGTGCCAGCAGTTCTCTGTCTGGGGCCAACGTCCTGACTTTC.